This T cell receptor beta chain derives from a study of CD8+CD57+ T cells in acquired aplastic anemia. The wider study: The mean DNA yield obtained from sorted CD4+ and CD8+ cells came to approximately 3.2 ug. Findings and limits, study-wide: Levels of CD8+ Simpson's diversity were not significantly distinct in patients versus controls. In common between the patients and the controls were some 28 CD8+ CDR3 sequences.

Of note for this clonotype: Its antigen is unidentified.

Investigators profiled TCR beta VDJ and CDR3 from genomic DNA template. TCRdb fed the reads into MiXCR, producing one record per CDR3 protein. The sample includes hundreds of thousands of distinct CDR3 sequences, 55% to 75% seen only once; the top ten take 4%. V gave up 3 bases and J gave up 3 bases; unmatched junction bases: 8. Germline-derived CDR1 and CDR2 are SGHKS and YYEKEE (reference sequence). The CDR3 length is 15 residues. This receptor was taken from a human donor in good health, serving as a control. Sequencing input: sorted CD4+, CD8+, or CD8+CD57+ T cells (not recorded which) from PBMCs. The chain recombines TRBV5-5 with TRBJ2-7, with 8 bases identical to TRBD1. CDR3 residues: CASSSMTQGGYEQYF. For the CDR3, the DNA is TGTGCCAGCAGCTCAATGACACAGGGGGGCTACGAGCAGTACTTC.